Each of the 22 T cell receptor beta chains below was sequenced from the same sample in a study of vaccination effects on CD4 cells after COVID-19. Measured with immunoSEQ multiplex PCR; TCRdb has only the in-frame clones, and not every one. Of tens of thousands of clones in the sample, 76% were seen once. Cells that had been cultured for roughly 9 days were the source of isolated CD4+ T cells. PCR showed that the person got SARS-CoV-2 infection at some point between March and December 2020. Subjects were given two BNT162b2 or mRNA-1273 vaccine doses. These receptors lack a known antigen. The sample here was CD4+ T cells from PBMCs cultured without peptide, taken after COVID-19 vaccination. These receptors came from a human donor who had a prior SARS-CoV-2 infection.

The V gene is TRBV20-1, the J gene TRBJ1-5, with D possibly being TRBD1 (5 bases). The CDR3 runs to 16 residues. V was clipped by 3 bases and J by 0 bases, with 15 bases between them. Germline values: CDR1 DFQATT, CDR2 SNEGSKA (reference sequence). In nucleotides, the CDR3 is TGCAGTGCTAGTTGGGGGGGGGTCGATAGCAATCAGCCCCAGCATTTT. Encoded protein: CSASWGGVDSNQPQHF.

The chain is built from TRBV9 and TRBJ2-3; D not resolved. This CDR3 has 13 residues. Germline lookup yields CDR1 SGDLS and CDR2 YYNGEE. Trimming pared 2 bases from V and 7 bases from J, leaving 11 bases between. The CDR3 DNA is TGTGCCAGCAGCGTTCAGAATAGGCATACGCAGTATTTT. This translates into CASSVQNRHTQYF. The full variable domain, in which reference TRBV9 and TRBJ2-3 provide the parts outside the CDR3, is DSGVTQTPKHLITATGQRVTLRCSPRSGDLSVYWYQQSLDQGLQFLIQYYNGEERAKGNILERFSAQQFPDLHSELNLSSLELGDSALYFCASSVQNRHTQYFGPGTRLTVL.

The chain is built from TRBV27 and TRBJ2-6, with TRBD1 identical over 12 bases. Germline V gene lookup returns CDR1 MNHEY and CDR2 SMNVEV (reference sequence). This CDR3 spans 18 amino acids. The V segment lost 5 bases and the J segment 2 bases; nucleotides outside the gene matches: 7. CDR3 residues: CASSPYGTGGAGANVLTF. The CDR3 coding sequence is TGTGCCAGCAGTCCGTATGGGACAGGGGGCGCTGGGGCCAACGTCCTGACTTTC.

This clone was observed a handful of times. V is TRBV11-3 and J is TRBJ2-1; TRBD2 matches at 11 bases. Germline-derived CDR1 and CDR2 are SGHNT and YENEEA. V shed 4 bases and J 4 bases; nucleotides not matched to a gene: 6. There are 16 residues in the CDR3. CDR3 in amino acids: CASSSQTSGDYNEQFF. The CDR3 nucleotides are TGTGCCAGCAGCTCTCAGACTAGCGGGGATTACAATGAGCAGTTCTTC.

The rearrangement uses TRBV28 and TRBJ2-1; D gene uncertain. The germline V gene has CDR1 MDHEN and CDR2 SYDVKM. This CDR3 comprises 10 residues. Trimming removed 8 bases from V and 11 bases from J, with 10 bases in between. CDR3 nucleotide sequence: TGTGCCAGCCAATCAGTAAAGCAGTTCTTC. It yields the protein CASQSVKQFF.

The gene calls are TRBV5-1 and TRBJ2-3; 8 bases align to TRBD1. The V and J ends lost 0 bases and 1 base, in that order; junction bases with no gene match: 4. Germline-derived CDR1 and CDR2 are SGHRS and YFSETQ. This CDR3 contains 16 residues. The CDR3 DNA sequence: TGCGCCAGCAGCTTGGCCTGGGGACAGGGCACAGATACGCAGTATTTT. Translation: CASSLAWGQGTDTQYF. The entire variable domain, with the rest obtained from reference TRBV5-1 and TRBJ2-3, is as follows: KAGVTQTPRYLIKTRGQQVTLSCSPISGHRSVSWYQQTPGQGLQFLFEYFSETQRNKGNFPGRFSGRQFSNSRSEMNVSTLELGDSALYLCASSLAWGQGTDTQYFGPGTRLTVL.

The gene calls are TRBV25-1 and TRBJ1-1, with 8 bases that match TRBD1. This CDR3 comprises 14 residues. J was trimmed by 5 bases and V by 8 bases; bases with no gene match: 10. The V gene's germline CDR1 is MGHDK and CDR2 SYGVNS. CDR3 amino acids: CASGKDRGGTEAFF. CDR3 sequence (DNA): TGTGCCAGCGGTAAAGACAGGGGTGGGACTGAAGCTTTCTTT.

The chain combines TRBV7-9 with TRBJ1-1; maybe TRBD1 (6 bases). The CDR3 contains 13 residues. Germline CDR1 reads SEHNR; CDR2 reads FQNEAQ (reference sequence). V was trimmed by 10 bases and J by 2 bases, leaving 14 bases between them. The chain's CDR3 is CATREGVNTEAFF. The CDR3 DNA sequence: TGTGCCACCAGGGAGGGGGTAAACACTGAAGCTTTCTTT.

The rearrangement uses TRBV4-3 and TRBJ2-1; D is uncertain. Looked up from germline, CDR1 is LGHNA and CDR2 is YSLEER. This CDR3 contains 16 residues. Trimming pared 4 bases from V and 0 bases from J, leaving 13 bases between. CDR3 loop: CASSPGPANSYNEQFF. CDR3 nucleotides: TGCGCCAGCAGCCCTGGACCGGCCAACTCCTACAATGAGCAGTTCTTC.

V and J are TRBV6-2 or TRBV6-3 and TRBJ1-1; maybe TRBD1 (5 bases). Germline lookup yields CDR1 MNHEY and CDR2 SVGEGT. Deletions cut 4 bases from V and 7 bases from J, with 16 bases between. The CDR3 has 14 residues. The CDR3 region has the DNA TGTGCCAGCAGTTCACGGGACGGCGTGGGTGAAGCTTTCTTT. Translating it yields CASSSRDGVGEAFF.

The CDR3 bases are TGTGCCAGTAGTATGGGGGTAAGGTCGGACGGGGCTACAGATACGCAGTATTTT. It is translated as CASSMGVRSDGATDTQYF. The rearrangement uses TRBV19 and TRBJ2-3; possibly TRBD1 or TRBD2 for D (5 bases each). CDR3 length equals 18 residues. Trimming cost V 3 bases and J 3 bases, with 22 bases left between them. Germline V gene lookup returns CDR1 LNHDA and CDR2 SQIVND (reference sequence).

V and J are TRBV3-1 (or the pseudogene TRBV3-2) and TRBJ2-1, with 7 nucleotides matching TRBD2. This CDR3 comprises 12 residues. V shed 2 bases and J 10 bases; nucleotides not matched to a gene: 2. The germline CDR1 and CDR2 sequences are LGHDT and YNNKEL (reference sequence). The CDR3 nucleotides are TGTGCCAGCAGCCAACAGACTAGCGAGCAGTTCTTC. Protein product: CASSQQTSEQFF.

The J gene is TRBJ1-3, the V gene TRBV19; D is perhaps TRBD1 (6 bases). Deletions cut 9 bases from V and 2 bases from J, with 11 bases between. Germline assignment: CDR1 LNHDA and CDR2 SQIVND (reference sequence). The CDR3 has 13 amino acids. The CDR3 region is CASSTGTGNTIYF. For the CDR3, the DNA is TGTGCCAGCTCGACAGGAACTGGAAACACCATATATTTT.

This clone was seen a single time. As DNA, the CDR3 is TGTGCCAGCAGCTTAGAGGGGGCCGGGAGGGGCCCAGATACGCAGTATTTT. Translation: CASSLEGAGRGPDTQYF. V usage is TRBV7-2 and J usage is TRBJ2-3; a possible D gene is TRBD2 (8 bases). The ends were cut back, 1 base at V and 4 bases at J, with 18 bases in the middle. The germline CDR1 and CDR2 sequences are SGHTA and FQGNSA. The CDR3 has 17 amino acids. Full variable domain (rest looked up from reference TRBV7-2 and TRBJ2-3): GAGVSQSPSNKVTEKGKDVELRCDPISGHTALYWYRQSLGQGLEFLIYFQGNSAPDKSGLPSDRFSAERTGGSVSTLTIQRTQQEDSAVYLCASSLEGAGRGPDTQYFGPGTRLTVL.

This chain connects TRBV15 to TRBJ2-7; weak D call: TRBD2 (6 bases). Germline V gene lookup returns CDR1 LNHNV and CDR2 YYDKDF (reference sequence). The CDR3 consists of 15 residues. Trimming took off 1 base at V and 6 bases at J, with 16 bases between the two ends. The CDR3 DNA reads TGTGCCACCAGCAGAGCGGGAGCCAGGACGGGCGAGCAGTACTTC. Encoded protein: CATSRAGARTGEQYF.

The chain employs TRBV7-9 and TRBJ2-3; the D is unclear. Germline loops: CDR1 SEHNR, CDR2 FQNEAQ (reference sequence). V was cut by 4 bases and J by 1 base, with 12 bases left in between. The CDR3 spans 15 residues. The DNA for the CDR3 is TGTGCCAGCAGCTCAAAACCTGGGGGCACAGATACGCAGTATTTT. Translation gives CASSSKPGGTDTQYF.

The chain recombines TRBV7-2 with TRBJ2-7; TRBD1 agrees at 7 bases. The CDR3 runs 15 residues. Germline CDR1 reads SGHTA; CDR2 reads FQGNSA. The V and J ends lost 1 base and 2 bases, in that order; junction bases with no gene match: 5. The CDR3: CASSLEPRGTYEQYF. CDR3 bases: TGTGCCAGCAGCTTAGAACCCAGGGGGACCTACGAGCAGTACTTC.

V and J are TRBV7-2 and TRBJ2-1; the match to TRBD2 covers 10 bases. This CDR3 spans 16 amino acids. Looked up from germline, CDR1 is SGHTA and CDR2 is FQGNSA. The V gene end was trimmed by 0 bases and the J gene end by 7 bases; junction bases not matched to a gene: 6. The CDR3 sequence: CASSLAERGGPNEQFF. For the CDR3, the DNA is TGTGCCAGCAGCTTAGCGGAGCGGGGGGGTCCGAATGAGCAGTTCTTC.

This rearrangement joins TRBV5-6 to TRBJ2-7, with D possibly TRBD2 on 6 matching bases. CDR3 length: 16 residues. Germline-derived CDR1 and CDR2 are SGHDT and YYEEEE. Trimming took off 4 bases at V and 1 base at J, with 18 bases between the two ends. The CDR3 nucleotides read TGTGCCAGCAGCCCCAAGTCACTAGCTGTATCCTACGAGCAGTACTTC. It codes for CASSPKSLAVSYEQYF.

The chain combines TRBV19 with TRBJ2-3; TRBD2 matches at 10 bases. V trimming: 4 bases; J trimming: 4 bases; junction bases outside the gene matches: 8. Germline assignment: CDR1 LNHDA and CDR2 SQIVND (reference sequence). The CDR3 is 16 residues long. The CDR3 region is CASSTSGLAGADTQYF. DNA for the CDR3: TGTGCCAGTAGTACCAGCGGGCTAGCGGGAGCAGATACGCAGTATTTT.

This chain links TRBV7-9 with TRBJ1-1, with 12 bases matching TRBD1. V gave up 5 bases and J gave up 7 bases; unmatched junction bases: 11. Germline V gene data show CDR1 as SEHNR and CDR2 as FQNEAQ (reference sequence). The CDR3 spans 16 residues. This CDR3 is CASSPAGTGGVGEAFF. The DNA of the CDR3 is TGTGCCAGCAGCCCGGCCGGGACAGGGGGCGTCGGTGAAGCTTTCTTT.

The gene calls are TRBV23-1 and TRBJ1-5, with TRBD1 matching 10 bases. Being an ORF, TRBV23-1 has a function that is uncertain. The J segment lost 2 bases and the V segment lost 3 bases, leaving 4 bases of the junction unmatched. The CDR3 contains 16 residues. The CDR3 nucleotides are TGCGCCAGCAGTCAGACAGGGGGCTGTGGCAATCAGCCCCAGCATTTT. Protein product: CASSQTGGCGNQPQHF.